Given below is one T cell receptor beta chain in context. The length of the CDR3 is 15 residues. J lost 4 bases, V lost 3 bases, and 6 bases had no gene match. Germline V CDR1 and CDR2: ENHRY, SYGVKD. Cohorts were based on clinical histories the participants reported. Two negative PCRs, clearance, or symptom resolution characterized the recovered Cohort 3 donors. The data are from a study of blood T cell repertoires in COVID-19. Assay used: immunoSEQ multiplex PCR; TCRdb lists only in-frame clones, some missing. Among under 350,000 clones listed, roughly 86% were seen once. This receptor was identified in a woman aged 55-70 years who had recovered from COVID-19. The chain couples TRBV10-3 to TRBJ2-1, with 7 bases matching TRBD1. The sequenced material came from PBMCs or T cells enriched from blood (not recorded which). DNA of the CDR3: TGTGCCATCAGTGAAGGGGACAGTTATTACAATGAGCAGTTCTTC. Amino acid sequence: CAISEGDSYYNEQFF.